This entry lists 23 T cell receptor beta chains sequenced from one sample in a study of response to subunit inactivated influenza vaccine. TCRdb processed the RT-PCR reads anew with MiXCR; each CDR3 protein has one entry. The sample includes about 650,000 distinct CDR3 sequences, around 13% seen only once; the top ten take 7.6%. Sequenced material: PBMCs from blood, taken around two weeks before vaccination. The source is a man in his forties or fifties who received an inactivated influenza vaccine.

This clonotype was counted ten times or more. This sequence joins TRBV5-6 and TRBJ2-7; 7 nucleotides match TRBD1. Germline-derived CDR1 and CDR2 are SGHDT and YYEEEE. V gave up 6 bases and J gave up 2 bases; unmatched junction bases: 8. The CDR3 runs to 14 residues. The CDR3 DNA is TGTGCCAGCAACAGAATTACAGGGGCCTACGAGCAGTACTTC. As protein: CASNRITGAYEQYF. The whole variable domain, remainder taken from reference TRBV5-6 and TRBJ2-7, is DAGVTQSPTHLIKTRGQQVTLRCSPKSGHDTVSWYQQALGQGPQFIFQYYEEEERQRGNFPDRFSGHQFPNYSSELNVNALLLGDSALYLCASNRITGAYEQYFGPGTRLTVT.

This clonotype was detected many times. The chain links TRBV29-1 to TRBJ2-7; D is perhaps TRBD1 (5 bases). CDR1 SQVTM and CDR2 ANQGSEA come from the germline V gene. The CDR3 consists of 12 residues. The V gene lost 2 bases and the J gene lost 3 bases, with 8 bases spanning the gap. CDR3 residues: CSVERGNYEQYF. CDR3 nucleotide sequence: TGCAGCGTTGAAAGGGGCAACTACGAGCAGTACTTC.

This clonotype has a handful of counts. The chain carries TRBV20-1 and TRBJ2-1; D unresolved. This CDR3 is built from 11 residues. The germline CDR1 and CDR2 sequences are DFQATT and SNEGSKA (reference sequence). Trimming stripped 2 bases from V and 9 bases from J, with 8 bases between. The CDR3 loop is CSARLLREQFF. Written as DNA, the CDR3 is TGCAGTGCTAGATTGTTGCGTGAGCAGTTCTTC.

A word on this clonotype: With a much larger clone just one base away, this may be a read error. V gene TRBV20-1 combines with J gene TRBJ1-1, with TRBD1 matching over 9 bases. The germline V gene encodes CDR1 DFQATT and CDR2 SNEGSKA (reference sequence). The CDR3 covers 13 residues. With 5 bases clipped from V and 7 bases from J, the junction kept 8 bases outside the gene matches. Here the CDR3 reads CSAYGQGIDEAFF. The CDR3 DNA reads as TGCAGTGCTTACGGACAGGGGATTGATGAAGCTTTCTTT.

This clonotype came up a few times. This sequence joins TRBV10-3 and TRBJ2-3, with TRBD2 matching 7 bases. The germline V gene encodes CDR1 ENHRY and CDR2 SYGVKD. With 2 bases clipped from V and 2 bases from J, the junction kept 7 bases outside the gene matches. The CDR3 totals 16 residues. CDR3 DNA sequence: TGTGCCATCAGTGAGGGGGGGGAGAGTTTCACAGATACGCAGTATTTT. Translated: CAISEGGESFTDTQYF.

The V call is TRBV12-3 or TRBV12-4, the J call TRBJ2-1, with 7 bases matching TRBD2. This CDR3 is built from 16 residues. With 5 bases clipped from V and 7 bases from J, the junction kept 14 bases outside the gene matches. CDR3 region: CASSLRFREGKNEQFF. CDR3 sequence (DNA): TGTGCCAGCAGTCTCCGTTTTAGGGAGGGTAAGAATGAGCAGTTCTTC.

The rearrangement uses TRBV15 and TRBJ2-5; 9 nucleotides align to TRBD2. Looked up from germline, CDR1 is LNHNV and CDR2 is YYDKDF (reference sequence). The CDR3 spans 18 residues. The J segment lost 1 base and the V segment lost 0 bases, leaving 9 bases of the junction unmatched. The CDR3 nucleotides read TGTGCCACCAGCAGAGAGGGACTAGCAGGACTCACCCAAGAGACCCAGTACTTC. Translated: CATSREGLAGLTQETQYF.

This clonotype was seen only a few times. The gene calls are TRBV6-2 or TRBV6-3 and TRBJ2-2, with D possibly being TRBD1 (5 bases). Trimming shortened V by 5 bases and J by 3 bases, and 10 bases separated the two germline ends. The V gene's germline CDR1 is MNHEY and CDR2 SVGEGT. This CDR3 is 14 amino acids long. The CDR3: CASSRDRYTGELFF. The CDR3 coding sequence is TGTGCCAGCAGTAGAGACAGATACACCGGGGAGCTGTTTTTT.

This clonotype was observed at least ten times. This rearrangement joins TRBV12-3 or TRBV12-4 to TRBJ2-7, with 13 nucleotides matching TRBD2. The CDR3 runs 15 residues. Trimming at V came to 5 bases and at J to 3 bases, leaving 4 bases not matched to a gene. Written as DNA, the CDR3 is TGTGCCAGCAGTGGGACTAGCGGGACCTACTACGAGCAGTACTTC. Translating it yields CASSGTSGTYYEQYF.

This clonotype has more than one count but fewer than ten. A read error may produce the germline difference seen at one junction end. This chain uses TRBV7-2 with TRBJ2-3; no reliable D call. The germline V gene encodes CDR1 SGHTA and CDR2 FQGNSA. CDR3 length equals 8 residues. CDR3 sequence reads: CASSLLDF. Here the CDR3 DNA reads TGTGCCAGCAGCTTACTGGATTTT.

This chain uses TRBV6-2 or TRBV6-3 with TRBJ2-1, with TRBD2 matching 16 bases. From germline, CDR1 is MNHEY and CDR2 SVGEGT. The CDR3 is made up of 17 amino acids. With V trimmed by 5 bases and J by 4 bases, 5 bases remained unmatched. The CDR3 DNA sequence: TGTGCCAGCAGTGGGACTAGCGGGAGGGTCGGGTACAATGAGCAGTTCTTC. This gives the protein CASSGTSGRVGYNEQFF.

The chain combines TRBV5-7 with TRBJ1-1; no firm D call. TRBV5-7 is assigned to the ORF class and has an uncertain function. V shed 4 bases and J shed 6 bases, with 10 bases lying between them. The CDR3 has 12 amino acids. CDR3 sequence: CASSPGIPEAFF. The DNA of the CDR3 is TGTGCCAGCAGCCCGGGGATCCCTGAAGCTTTCTTT.

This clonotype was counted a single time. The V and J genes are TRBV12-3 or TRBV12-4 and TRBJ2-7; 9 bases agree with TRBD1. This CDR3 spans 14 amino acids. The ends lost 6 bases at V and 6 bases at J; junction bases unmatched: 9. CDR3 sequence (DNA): TGTGCCAGCAGCCCCGGGACAGGGAACATCGAGCAGTACTTC. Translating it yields CASSPGTGNIEQYF.

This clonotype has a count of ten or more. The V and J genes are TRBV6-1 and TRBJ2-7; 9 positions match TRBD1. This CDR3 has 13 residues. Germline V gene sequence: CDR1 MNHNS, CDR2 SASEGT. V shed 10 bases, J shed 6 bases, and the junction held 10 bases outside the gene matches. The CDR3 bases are TGTGCCATCTTGGACAGGGGCCGTGTCGAGCAGTACTTC. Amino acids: CAILDRGRVEQYF.

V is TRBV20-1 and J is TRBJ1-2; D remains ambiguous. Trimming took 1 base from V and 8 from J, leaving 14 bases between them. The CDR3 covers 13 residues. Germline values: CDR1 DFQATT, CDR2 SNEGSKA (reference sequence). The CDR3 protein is CSARGEGSDGYTF. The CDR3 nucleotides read TGCAGTGCTAGAGGTGAGGGCTCGGACGGCTACACCTTC.

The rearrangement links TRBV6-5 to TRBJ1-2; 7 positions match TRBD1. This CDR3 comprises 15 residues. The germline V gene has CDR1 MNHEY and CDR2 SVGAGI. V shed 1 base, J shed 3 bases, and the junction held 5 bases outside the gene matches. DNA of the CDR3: TGTGCCAGCAGTTACTATGGAGGGGGCGACTATGGCTACACCTTC. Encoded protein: CASSYYGGGDYGYTF.

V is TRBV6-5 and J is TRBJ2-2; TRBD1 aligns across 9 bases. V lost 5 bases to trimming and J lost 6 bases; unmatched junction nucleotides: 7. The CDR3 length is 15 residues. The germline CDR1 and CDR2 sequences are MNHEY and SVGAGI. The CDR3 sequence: CASSPSRTGAGELFF. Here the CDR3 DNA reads TGTGCCAGCAGTCCCTCGCGGACAGGGGCCGGGGAGCTGTTTTTT.

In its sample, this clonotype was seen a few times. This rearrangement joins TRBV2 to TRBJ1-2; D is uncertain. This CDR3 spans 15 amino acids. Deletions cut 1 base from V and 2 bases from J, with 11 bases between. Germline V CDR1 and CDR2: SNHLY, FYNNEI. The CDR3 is CASSEEGRTNYGYTF. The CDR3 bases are TGTGCCAGCAGTGAAGAGGGCAGGACCAACTATGGCTACACCTTC. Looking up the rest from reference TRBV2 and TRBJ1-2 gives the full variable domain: EPEVTQTPSHQVTQMGQEVILRCVPISNHLYFYWYRQILGQKVEFLVSFYNNEISEKSEIFDDQFSVERPDGSNFTLKIRSTKLEDSAMYFCASSEEGRTNYGYTFGSGTRLTVV.

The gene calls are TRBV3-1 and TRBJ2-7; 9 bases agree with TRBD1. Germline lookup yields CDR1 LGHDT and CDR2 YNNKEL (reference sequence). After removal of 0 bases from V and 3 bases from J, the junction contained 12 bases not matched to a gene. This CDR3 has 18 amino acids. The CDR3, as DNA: TGTGCCAGCAGCCAAGATCCCCTACAGGGGGCCGTTTACTACGAGCAGTACTTC. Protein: CASSQDPLQGAVYYEQYF.

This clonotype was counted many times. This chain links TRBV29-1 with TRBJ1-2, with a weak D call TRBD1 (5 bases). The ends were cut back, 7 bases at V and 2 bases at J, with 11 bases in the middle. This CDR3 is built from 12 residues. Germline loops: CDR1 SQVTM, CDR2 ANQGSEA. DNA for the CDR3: TGCAGCGGCGGACACATCAACTATGGCTACACCTTC. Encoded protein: CSGGHINYGYTF. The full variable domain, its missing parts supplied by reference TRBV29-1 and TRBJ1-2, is SAVISQKPSRDICQRGTSLTIQCQVDSQVTMMFWYRQQPGQSLTLIATANQGSEATYESGFVIDKFPISRPNLTFSTLTVSNMSPEDSSIYLCSGGHINYGYTFGSGTRLTVV.

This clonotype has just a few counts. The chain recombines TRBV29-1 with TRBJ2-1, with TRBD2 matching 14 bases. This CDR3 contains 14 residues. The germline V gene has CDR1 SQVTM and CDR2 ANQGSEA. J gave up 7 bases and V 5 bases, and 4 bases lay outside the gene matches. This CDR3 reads CSVTGLAGVNEQFF. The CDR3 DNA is TGCAGCGTTACGGGACTAGCGGGAGTTAATGAGCAGTTCTTC.

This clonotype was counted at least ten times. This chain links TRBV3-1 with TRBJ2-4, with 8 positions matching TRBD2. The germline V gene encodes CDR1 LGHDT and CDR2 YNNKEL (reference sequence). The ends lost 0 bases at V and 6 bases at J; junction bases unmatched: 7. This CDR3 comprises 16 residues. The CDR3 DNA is TGTGCCAGCAGCCAAGATCCAGCGGGAGTGAGAAACATTCAGTACTTC. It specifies CASSQDPAGVRNIQYF.

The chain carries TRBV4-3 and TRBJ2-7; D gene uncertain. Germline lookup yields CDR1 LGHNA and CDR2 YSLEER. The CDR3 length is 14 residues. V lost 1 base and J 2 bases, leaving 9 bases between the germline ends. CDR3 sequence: CASSQAARTYEQYF. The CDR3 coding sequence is TGCGCCAGCAGCCAAGCCGCCCGGACCTACGAGCAGTACTTC.